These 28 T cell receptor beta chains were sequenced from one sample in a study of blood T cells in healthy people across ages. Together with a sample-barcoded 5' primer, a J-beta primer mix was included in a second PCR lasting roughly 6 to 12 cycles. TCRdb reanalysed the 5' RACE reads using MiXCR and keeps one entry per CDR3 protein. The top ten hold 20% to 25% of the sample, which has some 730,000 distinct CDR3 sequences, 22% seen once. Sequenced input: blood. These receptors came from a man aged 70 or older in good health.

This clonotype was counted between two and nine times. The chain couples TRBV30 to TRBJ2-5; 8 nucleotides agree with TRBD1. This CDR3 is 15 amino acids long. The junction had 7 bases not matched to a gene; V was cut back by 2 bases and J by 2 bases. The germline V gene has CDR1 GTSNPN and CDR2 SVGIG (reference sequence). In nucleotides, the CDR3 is TGTGCCTGGAGTAGACAGGGGACGGTACAAGAGACCCAGTACTTC. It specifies CAWSRQGTVQETQYF. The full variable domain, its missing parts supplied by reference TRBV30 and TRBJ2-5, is SQTIHQWPATLVQPVGSPLSLECTVEGTSNPNLYWYRQAAGRGLQLLFYSVGIGQISSEVPQNLSASRPQDRQFILSSKKLLLSDSGFYLCAWSRQGTVQETQYFGPGTRLLVL.

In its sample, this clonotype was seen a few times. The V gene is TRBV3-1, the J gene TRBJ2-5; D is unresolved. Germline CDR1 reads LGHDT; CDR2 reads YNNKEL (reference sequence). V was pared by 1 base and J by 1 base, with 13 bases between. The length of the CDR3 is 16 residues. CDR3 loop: CASSQAYVLGQETQYF. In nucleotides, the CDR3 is TGTGCCAGCAGCCAAGCTTACGTCCTGGGCCAAGAGACCCAGTACTTC.

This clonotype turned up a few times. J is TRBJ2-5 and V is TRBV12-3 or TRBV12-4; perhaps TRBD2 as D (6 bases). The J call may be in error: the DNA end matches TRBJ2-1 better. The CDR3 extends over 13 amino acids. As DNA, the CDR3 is TGTGCCAGCACCGATGGACTACCCAATGAGCAGTTCTTC. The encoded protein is CASTDGLPNEQFF.

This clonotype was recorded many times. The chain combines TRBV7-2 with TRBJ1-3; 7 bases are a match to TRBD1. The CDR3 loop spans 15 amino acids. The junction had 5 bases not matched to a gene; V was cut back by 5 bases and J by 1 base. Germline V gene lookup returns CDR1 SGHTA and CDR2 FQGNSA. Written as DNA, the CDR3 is TGTGCCAGCAGCCCGAGGACAGGATCTGGAAACACCATATATTTT. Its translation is CASSPRTGSGNTIYF.

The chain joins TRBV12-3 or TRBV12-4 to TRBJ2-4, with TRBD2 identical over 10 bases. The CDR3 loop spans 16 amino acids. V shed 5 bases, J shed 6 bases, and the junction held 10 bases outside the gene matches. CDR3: CASSAPGVAGGNIQYF. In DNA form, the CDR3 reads TGTGCCAGCAGTGCACCAGGGGTAGCGGGAGGAAACATTCAGTACTTC.

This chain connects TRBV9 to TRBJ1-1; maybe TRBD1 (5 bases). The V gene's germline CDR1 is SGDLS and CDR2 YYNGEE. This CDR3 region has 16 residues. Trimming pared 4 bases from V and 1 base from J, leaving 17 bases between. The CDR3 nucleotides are TGTGCCAGCAGCCCGAGTGGGGGTCGGGGGAACACTGAAGCTTTCTTT. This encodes CASSPSGGRGNTEAFF.

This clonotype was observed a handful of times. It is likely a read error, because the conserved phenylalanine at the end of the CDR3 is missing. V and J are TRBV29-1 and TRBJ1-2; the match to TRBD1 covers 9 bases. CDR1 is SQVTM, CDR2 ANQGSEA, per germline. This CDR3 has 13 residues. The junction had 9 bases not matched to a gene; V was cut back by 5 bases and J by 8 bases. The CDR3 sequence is CSVRDREVLGYTL. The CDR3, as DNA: TGCAGCGTTCGGGACAGGGAGGTCTTGGGCTACACCCTC.

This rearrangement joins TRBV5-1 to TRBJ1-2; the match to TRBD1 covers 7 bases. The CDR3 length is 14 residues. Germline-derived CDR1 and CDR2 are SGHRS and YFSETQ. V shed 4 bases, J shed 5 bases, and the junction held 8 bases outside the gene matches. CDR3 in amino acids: CASSPGQRFYGYTF. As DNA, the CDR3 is TGCGCCAGCAGCCCGGGACAGCGTTTTTATGGCTACACCTTC.

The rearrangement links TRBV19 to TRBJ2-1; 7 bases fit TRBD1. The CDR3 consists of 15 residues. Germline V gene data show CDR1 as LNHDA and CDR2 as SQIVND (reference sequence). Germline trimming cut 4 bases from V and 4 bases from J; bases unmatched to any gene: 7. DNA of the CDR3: TGTGCCAGTAGTACCGACCGGGACAGATACAATGAGCAGTTCTTC. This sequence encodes CASSTDRDRYNEQFF.

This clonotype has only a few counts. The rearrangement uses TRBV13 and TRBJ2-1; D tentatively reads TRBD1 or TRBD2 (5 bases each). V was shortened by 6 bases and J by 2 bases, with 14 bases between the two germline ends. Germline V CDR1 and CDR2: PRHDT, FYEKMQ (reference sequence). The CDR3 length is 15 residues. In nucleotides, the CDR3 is TGTGCCAGCAGGCGAGGGACCGCTACCTACAATGAGCAGTTCTTC. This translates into CASRRGTATYNEQFF.

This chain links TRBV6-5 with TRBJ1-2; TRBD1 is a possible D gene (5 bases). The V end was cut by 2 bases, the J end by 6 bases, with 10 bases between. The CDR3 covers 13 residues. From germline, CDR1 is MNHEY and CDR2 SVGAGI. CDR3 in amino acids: CASSYVGAHGYTF. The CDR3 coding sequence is TGTGCCAGCAGTTACGTAGGGGCGCATGGCTACACCTTC.

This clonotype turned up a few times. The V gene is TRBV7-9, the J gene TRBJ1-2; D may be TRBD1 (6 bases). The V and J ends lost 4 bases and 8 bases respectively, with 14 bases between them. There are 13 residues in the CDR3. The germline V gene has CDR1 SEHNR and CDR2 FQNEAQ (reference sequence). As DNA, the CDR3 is TGTGCCAGCAGCTCAGACAGGACTTGGGGCTACACCTTC. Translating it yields CASSSDRTWGYTF.

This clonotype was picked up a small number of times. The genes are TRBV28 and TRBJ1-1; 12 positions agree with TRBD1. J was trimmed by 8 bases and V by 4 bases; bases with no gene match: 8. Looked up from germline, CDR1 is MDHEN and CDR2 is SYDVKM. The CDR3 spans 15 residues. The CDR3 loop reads CASSSAGTGGDEAFF. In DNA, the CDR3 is TGTGCCAGCAGTTCCGCCGGGACAGGGGGCGACGAAGCTTTCTTT.

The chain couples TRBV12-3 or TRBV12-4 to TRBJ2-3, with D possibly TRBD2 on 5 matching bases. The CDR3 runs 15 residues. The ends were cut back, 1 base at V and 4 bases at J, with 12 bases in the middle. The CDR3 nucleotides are TGTGCCAGCAGTTTAGGGGAACTAGAGGCAGATACGCAGTATTTT. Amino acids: CASSLGELEADTQYF.

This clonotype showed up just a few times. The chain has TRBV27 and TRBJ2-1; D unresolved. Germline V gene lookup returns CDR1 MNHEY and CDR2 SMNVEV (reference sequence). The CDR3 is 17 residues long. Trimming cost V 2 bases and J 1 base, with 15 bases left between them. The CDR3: CASSLTYIGASYNEQFF. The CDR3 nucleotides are TGTGCCAGCAGTTTAACCTATATCGGCGCTTCCTACAATGAGCAGTTCTTC.

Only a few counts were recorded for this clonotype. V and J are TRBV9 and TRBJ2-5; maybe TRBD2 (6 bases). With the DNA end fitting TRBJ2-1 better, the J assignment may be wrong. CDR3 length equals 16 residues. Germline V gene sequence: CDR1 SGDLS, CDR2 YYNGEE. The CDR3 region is CASSVSPSAPLGEQFF. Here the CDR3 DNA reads TGTGCCAGCAGCGTATCTCCTAGCGCCCCCTTAGGGGAGCAGTTCTTC.

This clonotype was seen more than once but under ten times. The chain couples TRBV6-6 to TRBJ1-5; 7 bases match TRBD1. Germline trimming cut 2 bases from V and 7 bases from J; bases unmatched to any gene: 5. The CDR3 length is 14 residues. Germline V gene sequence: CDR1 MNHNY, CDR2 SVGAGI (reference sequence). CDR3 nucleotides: TGTGCCAGCAGTTACATGGCAGGGGGACAGCCCCAGCATTTT. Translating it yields CASSYMAGGQPQHF.

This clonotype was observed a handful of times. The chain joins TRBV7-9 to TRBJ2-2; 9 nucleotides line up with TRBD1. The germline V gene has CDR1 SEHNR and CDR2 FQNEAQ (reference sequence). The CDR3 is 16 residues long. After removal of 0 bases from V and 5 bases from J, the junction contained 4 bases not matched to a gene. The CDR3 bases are TGTGCCAGCAGCTTAGCGATACAGGGGGCTACCGGGGAGCTGTTTTTT. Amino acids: CASSLAIQGATGELFF.

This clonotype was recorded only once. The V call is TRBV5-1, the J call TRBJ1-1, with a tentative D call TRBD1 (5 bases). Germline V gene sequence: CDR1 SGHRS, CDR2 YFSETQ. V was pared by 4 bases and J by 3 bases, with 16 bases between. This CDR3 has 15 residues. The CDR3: CASSVHRSGDTEAFF. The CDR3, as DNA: TGCGCCAGCAGCGTCCACCGGTCGGGGGACACTGAAGCTTTCTTT.

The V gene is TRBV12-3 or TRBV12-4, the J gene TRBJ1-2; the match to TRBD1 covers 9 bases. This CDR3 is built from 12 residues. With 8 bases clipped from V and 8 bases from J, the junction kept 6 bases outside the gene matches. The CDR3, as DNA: TGTGCCAGCTGGGGACAGGGTTTCGGCTACACCTTC. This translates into CASWGQGFGYTF.

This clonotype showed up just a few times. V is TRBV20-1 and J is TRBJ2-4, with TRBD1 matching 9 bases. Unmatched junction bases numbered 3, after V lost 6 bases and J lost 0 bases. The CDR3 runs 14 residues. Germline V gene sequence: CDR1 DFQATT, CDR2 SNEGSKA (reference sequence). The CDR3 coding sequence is TGCAGTGCGCGACAGGGGGTAGCCAAAAACATTCAGTACTTC. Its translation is CSARQGVAKNIQYF.

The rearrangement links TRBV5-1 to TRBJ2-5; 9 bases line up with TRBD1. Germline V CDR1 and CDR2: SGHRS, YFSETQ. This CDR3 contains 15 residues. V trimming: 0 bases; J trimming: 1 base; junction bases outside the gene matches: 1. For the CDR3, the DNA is TGCGCCAGCAGCTTGGAGACAGGGGGCCAAGAGACCCAGTACTTC. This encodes CASSLETGGQETQYF.

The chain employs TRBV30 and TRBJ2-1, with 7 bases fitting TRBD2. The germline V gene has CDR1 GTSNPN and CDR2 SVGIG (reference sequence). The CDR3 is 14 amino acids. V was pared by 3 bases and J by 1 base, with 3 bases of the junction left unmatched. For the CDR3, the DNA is TGTGCCTGGAGGGCAGCGGGATCCTACAATGAGCAGTTCTTC. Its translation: CAWRAAGSYNEQFF.

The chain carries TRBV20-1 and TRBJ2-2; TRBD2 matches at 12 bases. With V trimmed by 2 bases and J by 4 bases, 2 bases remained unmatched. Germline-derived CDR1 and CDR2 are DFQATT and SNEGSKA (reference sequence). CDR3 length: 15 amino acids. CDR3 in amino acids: CSARSSGRGTGELFF. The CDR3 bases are TGCAGTGCTAGATCTAGCGGGAGGGGCACCGGGGAGCTGTTTTTT.

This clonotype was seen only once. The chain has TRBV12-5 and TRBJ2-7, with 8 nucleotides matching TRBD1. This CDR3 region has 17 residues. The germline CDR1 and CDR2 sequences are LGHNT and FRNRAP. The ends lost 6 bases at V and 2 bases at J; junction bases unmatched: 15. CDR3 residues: CASGLALDREMPYEQYF. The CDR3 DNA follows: TGTGCTAGTGGACTTGCCCTGGACAGGGAGATGCCCTACGAGCAGTACTTC.

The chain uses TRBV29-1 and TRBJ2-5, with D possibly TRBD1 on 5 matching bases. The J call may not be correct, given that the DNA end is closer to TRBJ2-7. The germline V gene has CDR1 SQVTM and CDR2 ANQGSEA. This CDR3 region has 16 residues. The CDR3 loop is CSVEVPSLDTGYEQYF. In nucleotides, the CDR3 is TGCAGCGTTGAAGTGCCCTCACTGGACACAGGCTACGAGCAGTACTTC.

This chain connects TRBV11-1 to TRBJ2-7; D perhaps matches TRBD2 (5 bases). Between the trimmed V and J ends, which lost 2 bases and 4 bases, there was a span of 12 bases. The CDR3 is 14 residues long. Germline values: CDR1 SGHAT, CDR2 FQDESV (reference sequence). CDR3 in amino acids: CASSLRGNWYEQYV. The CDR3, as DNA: TGTGCCAGCAGCTTAAGAGGGAATTGGTACGAGCAGTACGTC.

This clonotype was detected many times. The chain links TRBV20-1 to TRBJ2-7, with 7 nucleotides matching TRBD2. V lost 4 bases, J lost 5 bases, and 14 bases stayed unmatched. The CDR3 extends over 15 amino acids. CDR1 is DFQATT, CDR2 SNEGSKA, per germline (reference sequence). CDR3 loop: CSATAQPGLINEQYF. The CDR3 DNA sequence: TGCAGTGCTACTGCCCAACCGGGACTAATAAACGAGCAGTACTTC.